These 20 T cell receptor beta chains came from one sample sequenced in a study of beta chain features in type 1 diabetes. Study-wide results and caveats: Shortening that was moderate but significant affected the TCRB CDR3s of Type 1 diabetes patients in all four CD4+ subsets.

Their antigens remain unidentified. The entirety of the isolated RNA underwent reverse transcription, so expressed TCRB transcripts were sequenced. The protocol was immunoSEQ multiplex PCR, while the TCRdb copy is restricted to in-frame clones and leaves out a portion. The sample shows about 700,000 clones, around an eighth of them seen only once. What was sequenced was naive CD4+ T cells from blood. The receptors stem from a man in his late teens or twenties with type 1 diabetes.

This sequence joins TRBV19 and TRBJ2-5, with 10 bases that match TRBD2. Germline CDR1 reads LNHDA; CDR2 reads SQIVND (reference sequence). V trimming: 6 bases; J trimming: 0 bases; junction bases outside the gene matches: 7. The CDR3 contains 16 residues. CDR3 region: CASSQAGGTYQETQYF. The CDR3 DNA is TGTGCCAGTAGCCAAGCGGGGGGGACGTACCAAGAGACCCAGTACTTC.

This clone has more than one count but fewer than ten. The V call is TRBV4-1, the J call TRBJ2-2; TRBD1 aligns across 7 bases. Germline assignment: CDR1 MGHRA and CDR2 YSYEKL. This CDR3 region has 16 residues. With V trimmed by 4 bases and J by 2 bases, 7 bases remained unmatched. CDR3 DNA sequence: TGCGCCAGCAGCCGCTTCGGGACAGCCAACACCGGGGAGCTGTTTTTT. It specifies CASSRFGTANTGELFF.

V is TRBV19 and J is TRBJ1-2; perhaps TRBD1 as D (5 bases). CDR3 length: 14 residues. Trimming cost V 6 bases and J 4 bases, with 15 bases left between them. CDR1 and CDR2 from the germline V gene are LNHDA and SQIVND (reference sequence). The DNA of the CDR3 is TGTGCCAGTAGACGGGACGCGGTCTTCTATGGCTACACCTTC. Translating it yields CASRRDAVFYGYTF.

This chain uses TRBV4-1 with TRBJ2-1, with 9 bases identical to TRBD2. Looked up from germline, CDR1 is MGHRA and CDR2 is YSYEKL. The CDR3 is made up of 21 amino acids. Losses at the gene ends were 0 bases for V and 0 bases for J; bases not matched to a gene: 15. DNA of the CDR3: TGCGCCAGCAGCCAAGATGGACGCGGGGGGGGCAGGACGAACTCCTACAATGAGCAGTTCTTC. Residues: CASSQDGRGGGRTNSYNEQFF.

The table lists this clone with a few counts. V gene TRBV6-6 combines with J gene TRBJ2-7, with 8 bases that match TRBD1. V lost 2 bases, J lost 4 bases, and 7 bases stayed unmatched. This CDR3 region has 15 residues. Germline CDR1 and CDR2: MNHNY and SVGAGI (reference sequence). CDR3: CASSYGDRWEYEQYF. The DNA for the CDR3 is TGTGCCAGCAGTTACGGGGACAGGTGGGAATACGAGCAGTACTTC.

In this sample, this clone turned up a few times. J is TRBJ1-6 and V is TRBV10-2; tentative D call: TRBD1 (6 bases). The CDR3 is made up of 14 amino acids. V was trimmed by 3 bases and J by 13 bases, leaving 16 bases between them. The germline V gene has CDR1 WSHSY and CDR2 SAAADI. Here the CDR3 reads CASSDEGGLGPLHF. The CDR3 coding sequence is TGCGCCAGCAGTGATGAAGGGGGATTGGGGCCCCTCCACTTT.

This clone has only a few counts. The chain carries TRBV5-4 and TRBJ2-3; 12 bases match TRBD2. The CDR3 has 19 amino acids. Trimming took 4 bases from V and 0 from J; bases not matched to a gene: 12. Germline assignment: CDR1 SGHNT and CDR2 YYREEE (reference sequence). CDR3 sequence (DNA): TGTGCCAGCAGCCAGAGGGGACTAGCGGGTAAAGCTAGCACAGATACGCAGTATTTT. This codes for CASSQRGLAGKASTDTQYF.

The table lists this clone with a count of one. The chain is built from TRBV9 and TRBJ2-2; 10 bases are a match to TRBD2. V was clipped by 4 bases and J by 4 bases; unmatched bases: 7. CDR1 is SGDLS, CDR2 YYNGEE, per germline. There are 16 residues in the CDR3. The CDR3 DNA is TGTGCCAGCAGCTCCGGGGGGACTAGCGCCACCGGGGAGCTGTTTTTT. This sequence encodes CASSSGGTSATGELFF.

This clone was seen more than once but under ten times. This chain joins TRBV30 and TRBJ2-1; D is possibly TRBD2 (5 bases). Trimming took off 1 base at V and 8 bases at J, with 15 bases between the two ends. Germline V CDR1 and CDR2: GTSNPN, SVGIG (reference sequence). The CDR3 has 14 amino acids. CDR3 sequence: CAWSAGGPRHEQFF. The CDR3 bases are TGTGCCTGGAGTGCTGGCGGGCCGAGGCATGAGCAGTTCTTC.

This clone was picked up a small number of times. The genes are TRBV10-3 and TRBJ1-5; no reliable D call. From germline, CDR1 is ENHRY and CDR2 SYGVKD. This CDR3 is built from 15 residues. Trimming took 0 bases from V and 3 from J, leaving 9 bases between them. The CDR3: CAISESGSNNQPQHF. The CDR3 nucleotides read TGTGCCATCAGTGAGTCCGGCAGCAACAATCAGCCCCAGCATTTT.

The CDR3 DNA sequence: TGTGCCAGCAGCGTGGGACAGGGAGGAGATCAGCCCCAGCATTTT. It yields the protein CASSVGQGGDQPQHF. The V and J genes are TRBV7-2 and TRBJ1-5; 9 nucleotides line up with TRBD1. This CDR3 spans 15 amino acids. V shed 5 bases, J shed 5 bases, and the junction held 7 bases outside the gene matches. The germline V gene has CDR1 SGHTA and CDR2 FQGNSA.

This clone was recorded a few times. V and J are TRBV6-1 and TRBJ2-5, with unresolved D. The CDR3 loop spans 13 amino acids. V was clipped by 2 bases and J by 5 bases, with 9 bases between them. Per germline, CDR1 MNHNS and CDR2 SASEGT. For the CDR3, the DNA is TGTGCCAGCAGTGAAAGTGGCACGGAGACCCAGTACTTC. It yields the protein CASSESGTETQYF.

J is TRBJ1-1 and V is TRBV6-5; D perhaps matches TRBD1 (5 bases). The germline V gene has CDR1 MNHEY and CDR2 SVGAGI. The CDR3 extends over 13 amino acids. The germline V and J ends were trimmed by 5 bases and 4 bases, with 11 bases remaining between them. The CDR3 here is CASSAQGTTEAFF. The CDR3 bases are TGTGCCAGCAGTGCGCAGGGTACCACTGAAGCTTTCTTT.

V usage is TRBV18 and J usage is TRBJ2-5; 8 nucleotides agree with TRBD1. In germline, CDR1 is KGHSH, CDR2 LQKENI. The junction had 4 bases not matched to a gene; V was cut back by 4 bases and J by 3 bases. The CDR3 is 14 amino acids. This CDR3 is CASSLTGVKETQYF. Written as DNA, the CDR3 is TGTGCCAGCTCACTGACAGGGGTGAAAGAGACCCAGTACTTC.

There are a few counts of this clone. The rearrangement uses TRBV5-1 and TRBJ2-3, with 14 bases identical to TRBD2. V lost 2 bases, J lost 0 bases, and 5 bases stayed unmatched. The CDR3 loop spans 18 amino acids. CDR1 is SGHRS, CDR2 YFSETQ, per germline. CDR3 amino acids: CASSLRTSGGTSTDTQYF. CDR3 nucleotides: TGCGCCAGCAGCTTAAGGACTAGCGGGGGGACTAGCACAGATACGCAGTATTTT.

This chain links TRBV5-1 with TRBJ2-4, with a possible D match to TRBD1 (6 bases). In germline, CDR1 is SGHRS, CDR2 YFSETQ. CDR3 length: 16 amino acids. The V end was cut by 0 bases, the J end by 7 bases, with 17 bases between. CDR3 coding DNA: TGCGCCAGCAGCTTGGGCCCCGAGGGGCAGGGGAACATTCAGTACTTC. It specifies CASSLGPEGQGNIQYF.

The chain carries TRBV29-1 and TRBJ1-1; 11 nucleotides align to TRBD1. The trim removed 4 bases at V and 9 bases at J, leaving 7 bases unmatched. The CDR3 spans 13 residues. CDR1 SQVTM and CDR2 ANQGSEA come from the germline V gene. In nucleotides, the CDR3 is TGCAGCGTTGCCGGACAGGGGGCGAGTAAAGCTTTCTTT. Its translation is CSVAGQGASKAFF. Looking up the rest from reference TRBV29-1 and TRBJ1-1 gives the full variable domain: SAVISQKPSRDICQRGTSLTIQCQVDSQVTMMFWYRQQPGQSLTLIATANQGSEATYESGFVIDKFPISRPNLTFSTLTVSNMSPEDSSIYLCSVAGQGASKAFFGQGTRLTVV.

This clone was found a few times. CDR3 residues: CASSLLWVGNQPQHF. The CDR3 DNA follows: TGCGCCAGCAGCCTGTTGTGGGTCGGCAATCAGCCCCAGCATTTT. This chain connects TRBV4-1 to TRBJ1-5, with D hard to call. V was pared by 4 bases and J by 2 bases, with 12 bases between. Germline V gene data show CDR1 as MGHRA and CDR2 as YSYEKL. This CDR3 region has 15 residues.

This clone was seen only a few times. The chain recombines TRBV7-6 with TRBJ1-2; D is undetermined. The CDR3 sequence is 15 residues long. Per germline, CDR1 SGHVS and CDR2 FNYEAQ. Trimming removed 1 base from V and 2 bases from J, with 11 bases in between. CDR3 DNA sequence: TGTGCCAGCAGCTTAGGTCAGCCGTACAACTATGGCTACACCTTC. This translates into CASSLGQPYNYGYTF. Full variable domain (remainder filled in from reference TRBV7-6 and TRBJ1-2): GAGVSQSPRYKVTKRGQDVALRCDPISGHVSLYWYRQALGQGPEFLTYFNYEAQQDKSGLPNDRFSAERPEGSISTLTIQRTEQRDSAMYRCASSLGQPYNYGYTFGSGTRLTVV.

The V and J genes are TRBV2 and TRBJ1-1; D uncertain. The germline gives CDR1 SNHLY, CDR2 FYNNEI. V was shortened by 4 bases and J by 6 bases, with 15 bases between the two germline ends. CDR3 length: 14 residues. Written as DNA, the CDR3 is TGTGCCAGCAGTGCCCAACCCTCCGGGGCTGAAGCTTTCTTT. Protein product: CASSAQPSGAEAFF.